This record looks at one TCR beta chain sequence and its context. Antigen: not known. Time point indicated: week 11, during vaccination. A single vaccine dose contained 300 ug of mutant IDH1 20-mer peptide, and topical imiquimod was used with it. This CDR3 region has 9 residues. CDR1 is WNHNN and CDR2 is SYGVQD in the germline V gene (reference sequence). Repertoires were generated with immunoSEQ multiplex PCR, while TCRdb's copy carries only in-frame clones and drops some. The sample includes around 20,000 clones, under 90% of them seen just once. This sample is part of a study of a mutant IDH1 vaccine in newly diagnosed glioma. At the level of the study: In some groups vaccination began 4-6 weeks post-radiotherapy; others received it with temozolomide.

Study-level findings and limits: Changes in the top peripheral T cell clonotypes seemingly had no bearing on pseudoprogression.

The clonotype originates from a woman between 40 and 50 years old with glioma. This specimen consisted of PBMCs, obtained from a glioma patient whose treatment included an IDH1 peptide vaccine. V and J are TRBV10-1 and TRBJ2-3; D call uncertain. The CDR3 DNA is TGCGCTTTGTTGGATACGCAGTATTTT. Its protein product is CALLDTQYF.